A single sample gave rise to the 28 T cell receptor beta chains below, sequenced in a study of blood T cell repertoires in COVID-19. This table comes from immunoSEQ multiplex PCR, and its TCRdb copy is limited to in-frame clones, with some not included. This table holds under 140,000 clones, 76% found once. The sequencing sample was made of peripheral blood. The receptors here all came from a woman over 75 with acute or convalescent COVID-19.

In DNA, the CDR3 is TGCGCCAGCAGCCAAGAGCAGGGTTATGGCTACACCTTC. Translating it yields CASSQEQGYGYTF. The rearrangement links TRBV4-3 to TRBJ1-2; D might be TRBD1 (5 bases). This CDR3 is built from 13 residues. The germline gives CDR1 LGHNA, CDR2 YSLEER. Trimming took off 0 bases at V and 5 bases at J, with 7 bases between the two ends.

The rearrangement links TRBV29-1 to TRBJ2-1; 12 bases match TRBD2. Trimming at V came to 4 bases and at J to 0 bases, leaving 7 bases not matched to a gene. The germline V gene has CDR1 SQVTM and CDR2 ANQGSEA. CDR3 length: 17 amino acids. CDR3 loop: CSVGGLAGSSSYNEQFF. The CDR3 DNA reads TGCAGCGTTGGAGGACTAGCGGGGTCCTCCTCCTACAATGAGCAGTTCTTC.

V usage is TRBV29-1 and J usage is TRBJ2-6; D may be TRBD2 (5 bases). Trimming cost V 6 bases and J 1 base, with 10 bases left between them. Germline lookup yields CDR1 SQVTM and CDR2 ANQGSEA. The CDR3 spans 14 residues. The CDR3 bases are TGCAGCGTATCACGGGAATCTGGGGCCAACGTCCTGACTTTC. Its translation: CSVSRESGANVLTF.

The sample holds one count of this clone. The V gene is TRBV3-1 (or the pseudogene TRBV3-2), the J gene TRBJ2-7; the match to TRBD1 covers 7 bases. Looked up from germline, CDR1 is LGHDT and CDR2 is YNNKEL (reference sequence). V lost 0 bases to trimming and J lost 4 bases; unmatched junction nucleotides: 6. This CDR3 is built from 15 residues. DNA of the CDR3: TGTGCCAGCAGCCAAGATCGTGGACAGGCTTACGAGCAGTACTTC. Protein product: CASSQDRGQAYEQYF.

This clone was picked up one time. The chain links TRBV3-1 (or the pseudogene TRBV3-2) to TRBJ2-1, with D tentatively TRBD2 (6 bases). The CDR3 has 13 amino acids. V lost 2 bases and J lost 8, with 10 bases in between. Germline CDR1 reads LGHDT; CDR2 reads YNNKEL (reference sequence). CDR3 bases: TGTGCCAGCAGCCAATCTGGGACTTATGAGCAGTTCTTC. Translation gives CASSQSGTYEQFF.

This chain uses TRBV12-5 with TRBJ2-7, with 7 bases matching TRBD1. This CDR3 has 13 amino acids. Germline CDR1 LGHNT, CDR2 FRNRAP. The V gene end was trimmed by 1 base and the J gene end by 3 bases; junction bases not matched to a gene: 0. The CDR3 protein is CASGLGQGYEQYF. In DNA, the CDR3 is TGTGCTAGTGGTTTGGGACAGGGCTACGAGCAGTACTTC.

The chain carries TRBV5-4 and TRBJ2-7, with a tentative D call TRBD2 (6 bases). Germline-derived CDR1 and CDR2 are SGHNT and YYREEE (reference sequence). V lost 4 bases and J 2 bases, leaving 13 bases between the germline ends. The CDR3 spans 14 residues. The DNA for the CDR3 is TGTGCCAGCAGCCTCGGGACTGATGCCTACGAGCAGTACTTC. It encodes CASSLGTDAYEQYF.

This clone has a single count. The J gene is TRBJ2-7, the V gene TRBV6-1; weak D call: TRBD1 (5 bases). Trimming cost V 2 bases and J 1 base, with 12 bases left between them. Germline V gene lookup returns CDR1 MNHNS and CDR2 SASEGT. CDR3 size: 15 residues. CDR3 nucleotide sequence: TGTGCCAGCAGTGAACACAAGGGGCCATCCTACGAGCAGTACTTC. Translation gives CASSEHKGPSYEQYF.

V and J are TRBV3-1 (or the pseudogene TRBV3-2) and TRBJ2-4; TRBD2 aligns across 7 bases. V dropped 4 bases and J dropped 0; count of bases not matched to a gene: 6. Germline CDR1 and CDR2: LGHDT and YNNKEL (reference sequence). There are 16 residues in the CDR3. The CDR3 region is CASSPGTTVAKNIQYF. The CDR3 DNA is TGTGCCAGCAGCCCCGGGACTACCGTAGCCAAAAACATTCAGTACTTC.

The CDR3: CASSPFGRNTGELFF. As DNA, the CDR3 is TGTGCCAGTTCCCCATTCGGGAGAAACACCGGGGAGCTGTTTTTT. This chain links TRBV19 with TRBJ2-2; tentative D call: TRBD2 (6 bases). Germline values: CDR1 LNHDA, CDR2 SQIVND (reference sequence). Trimming removed 8 bases from V and 2 bases from J, with 15 bases in between. This CDR3 is built from 15 residues.

The gene calls are TRBV5-8 and TRBJ1-2; 7 nucleotides align to TRBD1. The V segment lost 4 bases and the J segment 10 bases; nucleotides outside the gene matches: 13. Per germline, CDR1 SGHTS and CDR2 YDEGEE. The CDR3 has 14 amino acids. DNA of the CDR3: TGTGCCAGCAGCCTCGGACAGGCCCGTCATGACTACACCTTC. It codes for CASSLGQARHDYTF.

This clone was observed a single time. V and J are TRBV7-9 and TRBJ2-1; D remains unclear. Germline V gene sequence: CDR1 SEHNR, CDR2 FQNEAQ (reference sequence). CDR3 length: 12 residues. V shed 5 bases and J shed 6 bases, with 8 bases lying between them. The DNA for the CDR3 is TGTGCCAGCAGCACAAGAATCAATGAGCAGTTCTTC. It yields the protein CASSTRINEQFF.

V gene TRBV29-1 combines with J gene TRBJ1-2; the match to TRBD1 covers 10 bases. CDR3 length equals 15 residues. With V trimmed by 2 bases and J by 4 bases, 7 bases remained unmatched. Germline V gene data show CDR1 as SQVTM and CDR2 as ANQGSEA. This CDR3 reads CSVELRGQGSYGYTF. The CDR3 nucleotides are TGCAGCGTTGAATTAAGGGGACAGGGGTCCTATGGCTACACCTTC.

The chain employs TRBV3-1 (or the pseudogene TRBV3-2) and TRBJ1-2; TRBD1 agrees at 7 bases. V gave up 4 bases and J gave up 2 bases; unmatched junction bases: 7. Germline values: CDR1 LGHDT, CDR2 YNNKEL (reference sequence). The CDR3 runs to 15 residues. The CDR3 here is CASSRRQGWNYGYTF. The CDR3 DNA follows: TGTGCCAGCAGCCGCCGACAGGGCTGGAACTATGGCTACACCTTC.

The genes are TRBV10-1 and TRBJ2-3, with 7 bases fitting TRBD1. After removal of 5 bases from V and 3 bases from J, the junction contained 5 bases not matched to a gene. This CDR3 has 14 amino acids. Germline V gene data show CDR1 as WNHNN and CDR2 as SYGVQD (reference sequence). The CDR3 spells CASSLRGPTDTQYF. CDR3 DNA sequence: TGCGCCAGCAGTTTGAGGGGGCCGACAGATACGCAGTATTTT.

The rearrangement links TRBV7-2 to TRBJ2-3; TRBD2 might be the D (5 bases). Germline V CDR1 and CDR2: SGHTA, FQGNSA. Trimming stripped 2 bases from V and 0 bases from J, with 9 bases between. The CDR3 covers 15 residues. The CDR3 protein is CASSLSGYSTDTQYF. In DNA, the CDR3 is TGTGCCAGCAGCTTAAGCGGATACAGCACAGATACGCAGTATTTT. Drawing the rest from reference TRBV7-2 and TRBJ2-3, the complete variable domain is GAGVSQSPSNKVTEKGKDVELRCDPISGHTALYWYRQSLGQGLEFLIYFQGNSAPDKSGLPSDRFSAERTGGSVSTLTIQRTQQEDSAVYLCASSLSGYSTDTQYFGPGTRLTVL.

V usage is TRBV6-5 and J usage is TRBJ1-2; 8 positions agree with TRBD1. V shed 2 bases, J shed 4 bases, and the junction held 9 bases outside the gene matches. Germline lookup yields CDR1 MNHEY and CDR2 SVGAGI. This CDR3 spans 16 amino acids. In DNA form, the CDR3 reads TGTGCCAGCAGTTACGTTTCATCCACAGGGGGCTATGGCTACACCTTC. This encodes CASSYVSSTGGYGYTF.

V and J are TRBV10-2 and TRBJ1-2, with no clear D. V was pared by 2 bases and J by 0 bases, with 7 bases between. Germline values: CDR1 WSHSY, CDR2 SAAADI. This CDR3 is built from 14 residues. The CDR3 spells CASSEGTTNYGYTF. The CDR3 DNA is TGCGCCAGCAGTGAGGGCACTACTAACTATGGCTACACCTTC.

This clone showed up just once. The rearrangement uses TRBV6-5 and TRBJ2-7; 7 bases are a match to TRBD2. Germline CDR1 reads MNHEY; CDR2 reads SVGAGI. Losses at the gene ends were 6 bases for V and 7 bases for J; bases not matched to a gene: 9. This CDR3 has 13 residues. The CDR3 sequence is CASREGGPGEQYF. DNA for the CDR3: TGTGCCAGCAGGGAGGGAGGGCCGGGTGAGCAGTACTTC.

The chain links TRBV5-4 to TRBJ2-1; TRBD1 matches 9 bases. The germline gives CDR1 SGHNT, CDR2 YYREEE (reference sequence). The CDR3 has 15 amino acids. V trimming: 4 bases; J trimming: 3 bases; junction bases outside the gene matches: 5. CDR3 protein: CASSADRGDYNEQFF. CDR3 coding DNA: TGTGCCAGCAGCGCCGACAGGGGGGACTACAATGAGCAGTTCTTC.

The rearrangement links TRBV19 to TRBJ1-4; D unresolved. The germline CDR1 and CDR2 sequences are LNHDA and SQIVND (reference sequence). The V end lost 5 bases, the J end lost 8 bases, and 18 bases lay between the germline ends. The CDR3 loop spans 15 amino acids. This CDR3 reads CASSPRGGLLEKLFF. CDR3 DNA: TGTGCCAGTAGTCCCCGGGGAGGGTTATTGGAAAAACTGTTTTTT.

The V and J genes are TRBV6-4 and TRBJ1-5; D is unclear. The length of the CDR3 is 16 residues. Germline assignment: CDR1 MRHNA and CDR2 SNTAGT. V dropped 3 bases and J dropped 0 bases, with 12 bases sitting between them. Written as DNA, the CDR3 is TGTGCCAGCAGTGAAATTAACAATATTAGCAATCAGCCCCAGCATTTT. It is translated as CASSEINNISNQPQHF.

The chain uses TRBV4-2 and TRBJ2-3, with TRBD1 as a possible D gene (6 bases). With 4 bases removed from V and 0 bases from J, the gap between germline ends came to 11 bases. Germline V lookup: CDR1 LGHNA, CDR2 YNFKEQ. This CDR3 region has 15 residues. The CDR3 region has the DNA TGTGCCAGCAGCCGAGACGGACAGAGCACAGATACGCAGTATTTT. Protein product: CASSRDGQSTDTQYF.

The chain is built from TRBV7-9 and TRBJ2-5; D is uncertain. The V gene's germline CDR1 is SEHNR and CDR2 FQNEAQ (reference sequence). The CDR3 covers 11 residues. Trimming removed 1 base at V and 6 bases at J, with 3 bases between. The CDR3 bases are TGTGCCAGCAGCTTAGGGCAGACCCAGTACTTC. Translated: CASSLGQTQYF.

V usage is TRBV13 and J usage is TRBJ2-1; 12 bases agree with TRBD2. The CDR3 is 15 amino acids. Losses at the gene ends were 8 bases for V and 2 bases for J; bases not matched to a gene: 4. Germline V gives CDR1 PRHDT, CDR2 FYEKMQ (reference sequence). The CDR3 reads CASAGLAGTYNEQFF. The CDR3 nucleotides read TGTGCCAGCGCCGGACTAGCGGGGACCTACAATGAGCAGTTCTTC.

The gene calls are TRBV5-1 and TRBJ2-5; 8 bases fit TRBD1. This CDR3 comprises 17 residues. In germline, CDR1 is SGHRS, CDR2 YFSETQ. With 4 bases clipped from V and 5 bases from J, the junction kept 16 bases outside the gene matches. The CDR3 nucleotides read TGCGCCAGCAGCGCCGGCTACCGGACAGGGTATTCCGAGACCCAGTACTTC. Translated, it gives CASSAGYRTGYSETQYF.

The CDR3 DNA sequence: TGTGCCAGCTCACCGAGGGCGGGGGACTCTAGTGAGCAGTACTTC. Translation gives CASSPRAGDSSEQYF. J is TRBJ2-7 and V is TRBV18; 7 nucleotides line up with TRBD2. The germline V gene has CDR1 KGHSH and CDR2 LQKENI. V was pared by 3 bases and J by 7 bases, with 12 bases of the junction left unmatched. This CDR3 spans 15 amino acids.

The rearrangement uses TRBV18 and TRBJ1-6; 10 bases match TRBD1. V was pared by 5 bases and J by 6 bases, with 16 bases of the junction left unmatched. Germline assignment: CDR1 KGHSH and CDR2 LQKENI. The CDR3 runs to 19 residues. The CDR3: CASSSTSSGTGVGNSPLHF. DNA for the CDR3: TGTGCCAGCTCAAGTACGAGCTCCGGGACAGGGGTTGGTAATTCACCCCTCCACTTT.